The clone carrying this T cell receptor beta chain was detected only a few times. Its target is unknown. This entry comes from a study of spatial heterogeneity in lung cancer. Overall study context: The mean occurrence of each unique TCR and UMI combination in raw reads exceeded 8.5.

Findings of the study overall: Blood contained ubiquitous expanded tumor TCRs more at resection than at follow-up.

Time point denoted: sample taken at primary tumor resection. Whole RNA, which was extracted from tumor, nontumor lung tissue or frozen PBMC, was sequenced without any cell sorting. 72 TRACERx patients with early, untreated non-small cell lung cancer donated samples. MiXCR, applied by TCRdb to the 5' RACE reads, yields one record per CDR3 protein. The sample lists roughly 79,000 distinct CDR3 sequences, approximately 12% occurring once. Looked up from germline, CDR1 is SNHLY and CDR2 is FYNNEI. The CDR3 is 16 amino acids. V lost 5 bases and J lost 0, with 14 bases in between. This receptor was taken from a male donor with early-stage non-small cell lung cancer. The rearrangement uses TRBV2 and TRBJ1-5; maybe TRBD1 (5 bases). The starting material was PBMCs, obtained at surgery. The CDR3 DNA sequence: TGTGCCAGCAGTCCGTTAGACAGAAATAGCAATCAGCCCCAGCATTTT. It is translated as CASSPLDRNSNQPQHF. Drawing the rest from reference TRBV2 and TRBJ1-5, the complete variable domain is EPEVTQTPSHQVTQMGQEVILRCVPISNHLYFYWYRQILGQKVEFLVSFYNNEISEKSEIFDDQFSVERPDGSNFTLKIRSTKLEDSAMYFCASSPLDRNSNQPQHFGDGTRLSIL.